This T cell receptor (beta chain) came from a study of T-cell reconstitution after alpha-beta-depleted transplantation in children. Study-wide results and limits: About two months after transplant, alpha-beta T cells reportedly came from several hundred expanded graft clones. Some patients owed their high day-60 TCRbeta diversity to surviving recipient T cells and thymic progenitors. Most T-cell counts and diversity one year after the transplant came from T cells that were newly produced.

Unique molecular identifiers tagged the TCRbeta library. MiXCR was run by TCRdb on the PCR reads, yielding one entry per CDR3 protein. The sample contains 780,000 or so distinct CDR3 sequences, about 16% of which appear only once. Details on this clonotype: Its antigen remains unidentified.

Trimming removed 3 bases at V and 4 bases at J, with 7 bases between. Germline CDR1 and CDR2: SNHLY and FYNNEI. The CDR3 consists of 13 residues. The sample in question was PBMCs, mostly from graft donor cells, obtained 360 days after TCRalphabeta/CD19-depleted stem cell transplant. The origin of this receptor is a male patient under 18 who had a stem cell transplant for acute lymphoblastic leukemia, so the T cells may come from the graft donor. V gene TRBV2 combines with J gene TRBJ2-1, with no clear D. The CDR3 spells CASSEVGYNEQFF. The CDR3 nucleotides are TGTGCCAGCAGTGAGGTCGGATACAATGAGCAGTTCTTC.